This T cell receptor beta chain originates from a study of blood T cells in healthy people across ages. Whole-study findings and limits: More naive CD4+ cells and higher diversity were found in long-lived than in aged donors.

This clonotype turned up a few times. The antigen is undetermined. Then a second PCR, running about 6 to 11 cycles, was carried out with a sample-barcoded 5' primer and a J-beta primer mix. All samples yielded 2.5 million or more CDR3-containing paired-end reads. TCRdb itself ran the 5' RACE reads through MiXCR, one entry per CDR3 protein. Among about 770,000 distinct CDR3 sequences listed, under 45% were seen once. Trimming pared 1 base from V and 10 bases from J, leaving 8 bases between. The CDR3 runs to 12 residues. In germline, CDR1 is SGHDN, CDR2 FVKESK. This receptor was taken from a man between 60 and 75 years old in good health. The sample taken for sequencing was blood. V usage is TRBV14 and J usage is TRBJ2-1; the D is unclear. CDR3 region: CASSQAGWEQFF. CDR3 nucleotide sequence: TGTGCCAGCAGCCAAGCGGGTTGGGAGCAGTTCTTC.